Listed below are T cell receptor beta chains from one sample, sequenced in a study of CD8 T cells in ankylosing spondylitis. TCRdb itself ran the 5' RACE reads through MiXCR, one entry per CDR3 protein. The data hold around 340,000 distinct CDR3 sequences, with around 15% observed a single time. The sample comprised blood, either unsorted or a sorted T cell fraction (not recorded which). These receptors were collected from a male donor with ankylosing spondylitis or in good health (not recorded which). Each CDR3 is given with its conserved first and last residue. Fields, in order: D gene, clone size, J gene, V gene, CDR3 protein, CDR3 DNA. A D gene is named only where the DNA matches it firmly. Size values are once, few and many counts, or a class for expanded clones, and some rows have none.

>-|few|TRBJ2-7|TRBV5-1
CASSLFSTTLSYEQYF
TGCGCCAGCAGCTTGTTTAGTACTACCCTGTCCTACGAGCAGTACTTC
>TRBD1|once|TRBJ1-1|TRBV5-1
CASSLFKPGQGHYTEAFF
TGCGCCAGCAGCCTTTTTAAGCCGGGACAGGGGCACTACACTGAAGCTTTCTTT
>-|-|TRBJ2-7|TRBV10-3
CAIRTGTAYEQYF
TGTGCCATCAGGACCGGGACGGCCTACGAGCAGTACTTC
>-|-|TRBJ2-7|TRBV27
CASSLEGSGVPGEQYF
TGTGCCAGCAGTTTAGAGGGTAGCGGAGTCCCGGGCGAGCAGTACTTC
>-|-|TRBJ1-2|TRBV2
CASSDRASYGYTF
TGTGCCAGCAGTGATCGGGCGAGCTATGGCTACACCTTC
>-|once|TRBJ1-1|TRBV7-2
CASSLGQDLTEAFF
TGTGCCAGCAGCTTAGGACAGGATCTCACTGAAGCTTTCTTT
>-|few|TRBJ1-2|TRBV12-3/TRBV12-4
CASSRQPKGGYTF
TGTGCCAGCAGCCGCCAGCCAAAGGGTGGCTACACCTTC
>-|once|TRBJ2-3|TRBV7-9
CASNSLASSTDTQYF
TGTGCCAGCAACTCTCTCGCCTCCAGCACAGATACGCAGTATTTT
>TRBD1|few|TRBJ2-1|TRBV5-1
CASSSGQPNNEQFF
TGCGCCAGCAGCTCGGGACAGCCAAACAATGAGCAGTTCTTC
>-|many|TRBJ2-5|TRBV30
CAWTLAAGFGETQYF
TGTGCCTGGACCCTGGCGGCAGGGTTTGGGGAGACCCAGTACTTC
>-|-|TRBJ1-2|TRBV11-2
CASSSAGMGGGYTF
TGTGCCAGCAGTTCGGCGGGGATGGGAGGTGGCTACACCTTC
>-|many|TRBJ2-3|TRBV2
CASSEEYTQYF
TGTGCCAGCAGTGAAGAATATACGCAGTATTTT
>-|-|TRBJ1-1|TRBV6-1
CASKPRWRDTEAFF
TGTGCCAGTAAGCCCAGGTGGAGGGACACTGAAGCTTTCTTT
>-|many|TRBJ2-5|TRBV29-1
CSGRTTQETQYF
TGCAGCGGCCGGACAACCCAAGAGACCCAGTACTTC
>TRBD2|-|TRBJ2-1|TRBV18
CASRTSGGDNEQFF
TGTGCCAGCCGGACTAGCGGGGGGGACAATGAGCAGTTCTTC
>-|many|TRBJ1-2|TRBV12-3/TRBV12-4
CASGVLSGGDRYTF
TGTGCCAGCGGAGTTTTATCCGGGGGCGATCGCTACACCTTC
>-|few|TRBJ1-2|TRBV5-6
CASSLAPGRSSGYTF
TGTGCCAGCAGCTTGGCCCCAGGGCGAAGTTCCGGCTACACCTTC
>TRBD2|few|TRBJ2-5|TRBV12-3/TRBV12-4
CASRTTSGSSQTQYF
TGTGCCAGCAGGACTACTAGCGGGTCGAGCCAGACCCAGTACTTC
>-|many|TRBJ2-1|TRBV12-3/TRBV12-4
CASSPRTNEQFF
TGTGCCAGCAGTCCTCGGACCAATGAGCAGTTCTTC
>-|many|TRBJ2-1|TRBV12-3/TRBV12-4
CASSLARGAPFF
TGTGCCAGCAGTTTAGCCCGTGGGGCGCCGTTCTTC
>TRBD2|few|TRBJ2-1|TRBV12-3/TRBV12-4
CASRAGGRNEQFF
TGTGCCAGCAGGGCGGGGGGGCGTAATGAGCAGTTCTTC
>-|-|TRBJ2-1|TRBV2
CASSERRSGNEQFF
TGTGCCAGCAGTGAACGGCGGTCGGGGAATGAGCAGTTCTTC
>-|few|TRBJ2-5|TRBV10-3
CAISSRGQETQYF
TGTGCCATCAGCTCCCGGGGCCAAGAGACCCAGTACTTC
>-|-|TRBJ2-7|TRBV12-3/TRBV12-4
CASSSTGTVYEQYF
TGTGCCAGCAGTTCAACCGGGACGGTCTACGAGCAGTACTTC
>TRBD1|-|TRBJ1-4|TRBV10-3
CAISDGTGSNEKLFF
TGTGCCATCAGTGACGGGACAGGTTCTAATGAAAAACTGTTTTTT
>-|many|TRBJ1-5|TRBV6-6
CASSLYADQPQHF
TGTGCCAGCAGCTTGTATGCGGATCAGCCCCAGCATTTT
>-|-|TRBJ2-4|TRBV21-1
CASSKALDTSLAKNIQYF
TGTGCCAGCAGCAAAGCGCTTGACACCAGTCTAGCCAAAAACATTCAGTACTTC
>-|many|TRBJ2-5|TRBV5-1
CASSLRGPAETQYF
TGCGCCAGCAGCCTTCGAGGGCCGGCAGAGACCCAGTACTTC
>-|few|TRBJ1-1|TRBV7-2
CASSPTGSGTEAFF
TGTGCCAGCAGCCCCACGGGCTCCGGGACTGAAGCTTTCTTT
>-|many|TRBJ1-1|TRBV9
CASSVDRNTEAFF
TGCGCCAGCAGCGTGGACAGGAACACTGAAGCTTTCTTT
>-|-|TRBJ2-1|TRBV7-2
CASSLRIRSYNEQFF
TGTGCCAGCAGCTTACGGATCCGCTCCTACAATGAGCAGTTCTTC
>-|few|TRBJ2-1|TRBV4-1
CASSQDMVGRNPYNEQFF
TGCGCCAGCAGCCAAGATATGGTAGGGCGGAACCCCTACAATGAGCAGTTCTTC
>-|few|TRBJ1-5|TRBV5-8
CASSTRGGFGSQPQHF
TGTGCCAGCAGCACCCGTGGGGGGTTTGGATCCCAGCCCCAGCATTTT
>TRBD2|few|TRBJ2-3|TRBV5-6
CASSSYGRGGTDTQYF
TGTGCCAGCAGCTCCTACGGGCGGGGGGGCACAGATACGCAGTATTTT
>-|-|TRBJ2-5|TRBV11-2
CASSPWGTSWETQYF
TGTGCCAGCAGCCCATGGGGGACGTCCTGGGAGACCCAGTACTTC
>TRBD2|few|TRBJ2-7|TRBV3-1
CASSQDGLAGAFSYEQYF
TGTGCCAGCAGCCAAGACGGGCTAGCGGGAGCGTTCTCCTACGAGCAGTACTTC
>TRBD1|few|TRBJ2-2|TRBV3-1
CASSSRPGQGKAGELFF
TGTGCCAGCAGCTCCCGCCCCGGACAGGGAAAGGCCGGGGAGCTGTTTTTT
>TRBD1|-|TRBJ1-1|TRBV9
CASSVGAGGRTEAFF
TGTGCCAGCAGCGTAGGGGCAGGGGGCCGAACTGAAGCTTTCTTT
>-|-|TRBJ1-2|TRBV3-1
CASSQRDRSYGYTF
TGTGCCAGCAGCCAGAGGGACCGCTCCTATGGCTACACCTTC
>TRBD2|many|TRBJ2-1|TRBV12-3/TRBV12-4
CASSFSGRISYNEQFF
TGTGCCAGCAGTTTTAGCGGGAGGATCTCCTACAATGAGCAGTTCTTC
>TRBD1|-|TRBJ2-7|TRBV5-1
CASSSSGQAYYEQYF
TGCGCCAGCAGTTCATCGGGACAGGCTTACTACGAGCAGTACTTC
>-|many|TRBJ2-1|TRBV11-2
CASSLGVRQFF
TGTGCCAGCAGCTTAGGAGTACGGCAGTTCTTC
>TRBD1|-|TRBJ2-7|TRBV12-3/TRBV12-4
CASSSRGRSYEQYF
TGTGCCAGCAGTTCGAGGGGGCGGTCCTACGAGCAGTACTTC